A selection of T cell receptor beta chains follows, all from one sample in a study of T cell responses to AZD1222 COVID-19 vaccine. Sequencing was performed with immunoSEQ multiplex PCR; in TCRdb, only in-frame clones are kept and a portion is missing. The table records tens of thousands of clones, 80% of them present only once. Specimen: peripheral blood, collected on day 0 of AZD1222 vaccination. All receptors come from an adult in good health. The CDR3 runs from the conserved cysteine through the conserved F or W. The D gene is left open where the match is weak. Rows give clone size only sometimes, using once, few, many, or a class for an expanded clone.

v_gene: TRBV19; len: 19; j_gene: TRBJ1-5; abundance: .; d_gene: TRBD1; CDR3nt: TGTGCCAGTACCGACCGAACAGGGGACTGGGTTTATAGCAATCAGCCCCAGCATTTT; CDR3aa: CASTDRTGDWVYSNQPQHF
v_gene: TRBV5-5; len: 13; j_gene: TRBJ1-4; abundance: .; d_gene: .; CDR3nt: TGTGCCAGCAGCTTTCCTGGGACTGAAAAACTGTTTTTT; CDR3aa: CASSFPGTEKLFF
v_gene: TRBV6-2/TRBV6-3; len: 14; j_gene: TRBJ1-1; abundance: .; d_gene: .; CDR3nt: TGTGCCAGCAGTTACATCCGGGAAAACACTGAAGCTTTCTTT; CDR3aa: CASSYIRENTEAFF
v_gene: TRBV7-2; len: 11; j_gene: TRBJ1-4; abundance: .; d_gene: .; CDR3nt: TGTGCCAGCAGCTTAAGTGAAAAACTGTTTTTT; CDR3aa: CASSLSEKLFF
v_gene: TRBV11-2; len: 12; j_gene: TRBJ2-7; abundance: .; d_gene: .; CDR3nt: TGTGCCAGCAGCTTAGCTCGTGGCGAGCAGTACTTC; CDR3aa: CASSLARGEQYF
v_gene: TRBV24-1; len: 15; j_gene: TRBJ2-5; abundance: .; d_gene: .; CDR3nt: TGTGCCACCAGTGATCCGGGTCGCGGGGATGAGACCCAGTACTTC; CDR3aa: CATSDPGRGDETQYF
v_gene: TRBV27; len: 13; j_gene: TRBJ1-1; abundance: .; d_gene: .; CDR3nt: TGTGCCAGCAGTTTGTTCCCGGGAGTTGAAGCTTTCTTT; CDR3aa: CASSLFPGVEAFF
v_gene: TRBV18; len: 13; j_gene: TRBJ1-2; abundance: few; d_gene: .; CDR3nt: TGTGCCAGCTCACCAGGGGCTTACTATGGCTACACCTTC; CDR3aa: CASSPGAYYGYTF
v_gene: TRBV2; len: 14; j_gene: TRBJ1-1; abundance: .; d_gene: .; CDR3nt: TGTGCCAGCGAGACAGGCCCAAGGAACACTGAAGCTTTCTTT; CDR3aa: CASETGPRNTEAFF
v_gene: TRBV10-3; len: 14; j_gene: TRBJ2-7; abundance: .; d_gene: .; CDR3nt: TGTGCCATCAGTGATCTCGGGAGCTCCTACGAGCAGTACTTC; CDR3aa: CAISDLGSSYEQYF
v_gene: TRBV15; len: 15; j_gene: TRBJ2-7; abundance: .; d_gene: .; CDR3nt: TGTGCCACCAGCAGAGACGGGTCAGGGCCCTACGAGCAGTACTTC; CDR3aa: CATSRDGSGPYEQYF
v_gene: TRBV5-1; len: 14; j_gene: TRBJ1-1; abundance: .; d_gene: .; CDR3nt: TGCGCCAGCAGCTTGGAAGTTACGGGACATGAAGCTTTCTTT; CDR3aa: CASSLEVTGHEAFF
v_gene: TRBV6-5; len: 14; j_gene: TRBJ1-4; abundance: .; d_gene: .; CDR3nt: TGTGCCAGCAGTTACAGGGGGGGAATGGAAAAACTGTTTTTT; CDR3aa: CASSYRGGMEKLFF
v_gene: TRBV2; len: 15; j_gene: TRBJ2-2; abundance: .; d_gene: .; CDR3nt: TGTGCCAGCAGTGAGTTAGCGGCTAACACCGGGGAGCTGTTTTTT; CDR3aa: CASSELAANTGELFF
v_gene: TRBV7-9; len: 16; j_gene: TRBJ1-4; abundance: .; d_gene: .; CDR3nt: TGTGCCAGCAGCGGCGGAAGGTCCAGTCTTCATGAAAAACTGTTTTTT; CDR3aa: CASSGGRSSLHEKLFF
v_gene: TRBV11-2; len: 14; j_gene: TRBJ2-5; abundance: .; d_gene: .; CDR3nt: TGTGCCAGCAGCTTACTAGCAATAGGAGAGACCCAGTACTTC; CDR3aa: CASSLLAIGETQYF
v_gene: TRBV5-1; len: 14; j_gene: TRBJ2-1; abundance: .; d_gene: .; CDR3nt: TGCGCCAGCAGCTTGGGGCAGACCCTGGATGAGCAGTTCTTC; CDR3aa: CASSLGQTLDEQFF
v_gene: TRBV5-6; len: 13; j_gene: TRBJ1-6; abundance: .; d_gene: TRBD1; CDR3nt: TGTGCCAGCAGCTCTGACAGGGACTCACCCCTCCACTTT; CDR3aa: CASSSDRDSPLHF
v_gene: TRBV27; len: 16; j_gene: TRBJ2-7; abundance: .; d_gene: TRBD1; CDR3nt: TGTGCCAGCACACCAAGGGGGCAGGGGGACTCCTACGAGCAGTACTTC; CDR3aa: CASTPRGQGDSYEQYF
v_gene: TRBV9; len: 15; j_gene: TRBJ2-5; abundance: .; d_gene: TRBD1; CDR3nt: TGTGCCAGCAGCGGGGGAACAGGGGTCCGAGAGACCCAGTACTTC; CDR3aa: CASSGGTGVRETQYF
v_gene: TRBV6-5; len: 14; j_gene: TRBJ1-4; abundance: .; d_gene: .; CDR3nt: TGTGCCAGCAGTTACGCCGGGAGGGAGGAAAAACTGTTTTTT; CDR3aa: CASSYAGREEKLFF
v_gene: TRBV6-5; len: 14; j_gene: TRBJ2-2; abundance: .; d_gene: TRBD1; CDR3nt: TGTGCCAGCCGACTAACAGGGGGTGCCGGGGAGCTGTTTTTT; CDR3aa: CASRLTGGAGELFF
v_gene: TRBV27; len: 11; j_gene: TRBJ1-1; abundance: few; d_gene: .; CDR3nt: TGTGCCAGCAAAAAGAACACTGAAGCTTTCTTT; CDR3aa: CASKKNTEAFF
v_gene: TRBV4-1; len: 18; j_gene: TRBJ1-4; abundance: .; d_gene: .; CDR3nt: TGCGCCAGCAGCCAAGGCCCCCTGGGCAGGGCAACTAATGAAAAACTGTTTTTT; CDR3aa: CASSQGPLGRATNEKLFF
v_gene: TRBV14; len: 13; j_gene: TRBJ1-1; abundance: .; d_gene: .; CDR3nt: TGTGCCAGCAGCCAAGACCGGGGCACTGAAGCTTTCTTT; CDR3aa: CASSQDRGTEAFF
v_gene: TRBV4-2; len: 13; j_gene: TRBJ1-3; abundance: .; d_gene: .; CDR3nt: TGTGCCAGCAGCCCGTCCTCTGGAAACACCATATATTTT; CDR3aa: CASSPSSGNTIYF
v_gene: TRBV28; len: 14; j_gene: TRBJ2-7; abundance: once; d_gene: TRBD1; CDR3nt: TGTGCCAGCAGTTTCCCGGGACAGGGTAAGGAGCAGTACTTC; CDR3aa: CASSFPGQGKEQYF
v_gene: TRBV3-1/TRBV3-2; len: 15; j_gene: TRBJ2-3; abundance: .; d_gene: TRBD2; CDR3nt: TGTGCCAGCAGCCAACCAGCGGGAGTCGGAGATACGCAGTATTTT; CDR3aa: CASSQPAGVGDTQYF
v_gene: TRBV19; len: 13; j_gene: TRBJ1-1; abundance: .; d_gene: .; CDR3nt: TGTGCCAGTAGTGAAACAGAGAACACTGAAGCTTTCTTT; CDR3aa: CASSETENTEAFF
v_gene: TRBV9; len: 14; j_gene: TRBJ1-6; abundance: .; d_gene: .; CDR3nt: TGTGCCAGCAGCAGGGGGGAGGATAATTCACCCCTCCACTTT; CDR3aa: CASSRGEDNSPLHF
v_gene: TRBV27; len: 13; j_gene: TRBJ2-1; abundance: .; d_gene: .; CDR3nt: TGTGCCAGCAGACTTTCTGGGCGGAATGAGCAGTTCTTC; CDR3aa: CASRLSGRNEQFF
v_gene: TRBV3-1/TRBV3-2; len: 17; j_gene: TRBJ2-2; abundance: .; d_gene: .; CDR3nt: TGTGCCAGCAGCGAGAGACGACCCTTCCTGAACACCGGGGAGCTGTTTTTT; CDR3aa: CASSERRPFLNTGELFF
v_gene: TRBV12-3/TRBV12-4; len: 12; j_gene: TRBJ1-5; abundance: .; d_gene: .; CDR3nt: TGTGCCAGCGGGAGGGTAGATCAGCCCCAGCATTTT; CDR3aa: CASGRVDQPQHF
v_gene: TRBV19; len: 12; j_gene: TRBJ2-3; abundance: .; d_gene: .; CDR3nt: TGTGCCAGTAGTATTGCGGCAGATACGCAGTATTTT; CDR3aa: CASSIAADTQYF
v_gene: TRBV28; len: 14; j_gene: TRBJ1-1; abundance: .; d_gene: .; CDR3nt: TGTGCCAGCAGTTTGCGACTGGTGAACACTGAAGCTTTCTTT; CDR3aa: CASSLRLVNTEAFF
v_gene: TRBV7-2; len: 14; j_gene: TRBJ1-1; abundance: .; d_gene: TRBD1; CDR3nt: TGTGCCAGCAGTTTTACAGGGGGCTTGGGTGAAGCTTTCTTT; CDR3aa: CASSFTGGLGEAFF
v_gene: TRBV4-1; len: 16; j_gene: TRBJ1-4; abundance: .; d_gene: .; CDR3nt: TGCGCCAGCAGCCAAGGAACAATGGGTAGGAGTGAAAAACTGTTTTTT; CDR3aa: CASSQGTMGRSEKLFF
v_gene: TRBV30; len: 12; j_gene: TRBJ2-5; abundance: .; d_gene: TRBD2; CDR3nt: TGTGCCTGGTCAACTAGCGGAGAGACCCAGTACTTC; CDR3aa: CAWSTSGETQYF
v_gene: TRBV6-6; len: 13; j_gene: TRBJ1-5; abundance: once; d_gene: .; CDR3nt: TGTGCCAGCAGTCCCCAGGGGCGGCAGCCCCAGCATTTT; CDR3aa: CASSPQGRQPQHF
v_gene: TRBV28; len: 13; j_gene: TRBJ1-1; abundance: .; d_gene: .; CDR3nt: TGTGCCAGCAGTTTGATCTGGGGTCAGGGCGCTTTCTTT; CDR3aa: CASSLIWGQGAFF
v_gene: TRBV6-6; len: 18; j_gene: TRBJ2-2; abundance: .; d_gene: .; CDR3nt: TGTGCCAGCAGTCTTTCACCCCGGGACCCGGAGTTCACCGGGGAGCTGTTTTTT; CDR3aa: CASSLSPRDPEFTGELFF
v_gene: TRBV3-1/TRBV3-2; len: 14; j_gene: TRBJ2-1; abundance: few; d_gene: .; CDR3nt: TGTGCCAGCAGCCAAGATTGGGGGACGAATGAGCAGTTCTTC; CDR3aa: CASSQDWGTNEQFF